This T cell receptor beta chain was documented in a study of T cells after yellow fever vaccination (dated by TCRdb to the late 2010s). Study-level background: The SMART-Seq v4 Ultra Low Input RNA kit was used to prepare libraries from fractions with low cell numbers. To follow T-cell clones before and after both primary and booster YFV17D yellow fever vaccination, bulk TCR alpha and beta repertoires underwent longitudinal sequencing. Two healthy male donors, one aged 18 to 30 and one aged 30 to 40 years, were included in the cohort. Blood was drawn at multiple timepoints before and after primary and secondary immunization, with bulk PBMC replicates and cell subsets isolated.

As for this clonotype: No antigen is known for it. The input lacks base qualities; no much larger clone sits a single base away.

Results and caveats for the whole study, not just this receptor: Most clones expanded after primary vaccination were re-detected after the booster (around 96% of CD4 and about nine tenths of CD8), suggesting broad memory maintenance. Only a couple of donors were included in the study, so the extent to which the findings can be generalized is limited. Compared with the primary T-cell response, the secondary T-cell response was weaker but faster, peaking on day 5 rather than day 15. A small fraction of clonotypes showed up in both the CD4 and CD8 compartments, probably as a result of convergent recombination. Because abundant contaminating clonotypes from the bulk population could be contained in FACS-sorted repertoires, computational filtering was required.

The sample's treatment or condition label is to be understood as: live attenuated yellow fever vaccine strain. A standard Ficoll-Paque protocol was used to isolate PBMCs from peripheral blood. Dynabeads CD4 and CD8 positive selection kits were used to isolate CD4 and CD8 T-cell fractions. TriZol was used to extract RNA from bulk PBMCs, from CD4 and CD8 fractions, and from dextramer-positive and dextramer-negative fractions. From the cysteine through the phenylalanine, the CDR3 covers 14 amino acids. Solely the CDR3 DNA is kept, with 42 bases framed from the first base. CDR1 and CDR2, per the germline V gene, are SGHRS and YFSETQ. V lost 4 bases and J lost 3 bases, and the count of bases not matched to a germline gene is 4. Sequencing was carried out with an Illumina NovaSeq 6000. TCR cDNA was synthesized by 5'RACE template switching, which introduced a universal primer site and unique molecular identifiers. Priming of cDNA synthesis was performed from both the TCR alpha and TCR beta constant segments. Library amplification involved two PCR steps, and the second step added sample barcodes and sequencing adapters. Sequencing of the libraries was done on either Illumina HiSeq 2500 (2x100 bp) or NovaSeq (2x150 bp). Per the source publication's procedure: MIGEC handled demultiplexing of reads and collapsing into UMI consensus sequences, while MiXCR performed V(D)J alignment. Using edgeR on replicate PBMC samples, clonotypes were called vaccine-responding if FDR was below 0.01 and the log2 fold change was above 5 up to day 15. CD4 or CD8 identity was assigned to each bulk clonotype according to whether the clonotype was present at higher abundance in the sequenced CD4 repertoire or the sequenced CD8 repertoire. TCRdb passed the public sequencing reads through fastp at Q25 and MiXCR, retaining productive beta sequences. Under each unique CDR3 protein, matching rows form one entry showing the most common genes and DNA. The authors' filters were not applied to this entry. This sample comprises 300,000 to 400,000 distinct CDR3 sequences, under 15% of them detected only once. Approximately 3.4% of the sample rests with the top ten.

The rearrangement joined TRBV5-1 to TRBJ1-2, with 9 middle bases fitting TRBD1. This TCR was recovered from a young man who received the YFV17D yellow fever vaccine. The sample consisted of CD4+ T cells sorted from PBMCs, taken 15 days after the yellow fever booster vaccination. The CDR3 sequence is CASSQDRGHYGYTF. The nucleotide sequence is TGCGCCAGCAGCCAGGACAGGGGCCACTATGGCTACACCTTC.